One sample yielded the 10 T cell receptor beta chains listed below, sequenced in a study of T cell changes during pregnancy in multiple sclerosis. Data came from immunoSEQ multiplex PCR; TCRdb stores just in-frame clones and leaves some out. The sample includes around 92,000 clones, about 93% of them seen just once. The sample was peripheral blood, taken in the first trimester of pregnancy. These receptors all come from a female donor with multiple sclerosis, enrolled in a pregnancy study.

The chain recombines TRBV11-2 with TRBJ2-7; weak D call: TRBD1 (5 bases). CDR1 is SGHAT, CDR2 FQNNGV, per germline. The CDR3 is made up of 15 amino acids. Trimming removed 5 bases at V and 3 bases at J, with 17 bases between. For the CDR3, the DNA is TGTGCCAGCAGCCACCCCCCCCAGGGATACTACGAGCAGTACTTC. Translating it yields CASSHPPQGYYEQYF.

The rearrangement uses TRBV10-3 and TRBJ1-2; maybe TRBD1 (5 bases). CDR1 and CDR2 (germline): ENHRY, SYGVKD. V lost 11 bases to trimming and J lost 4 bases, with 11 bases between them. The CDR3 covers 11 residues. The CDR3 protein is CALQGSYGYTF. In nucleotides, the CDR3 is TGTGCCCTGCAGGGTTCCTATGGCTACACCTTC.

This clone was observed once. V is TRBV30 and J is TRBJ2-5; D possibly corresponds to TRBD1 (6 bases). The CDR3 spans 14 residues. Deletions cut 0 bases from V and 5 bases from J, with 13 bases between. The germline CDR1 and CDR2 sequences are GTSNPN and SVGIG (reference sequence). The CDR3 loop is CAWSVQGDLETQYF. The CDR3 DNA follows: TGTGCCTGGAGTGTACAGGGCGACCTGGAGACCCAGTACTTC.

V is TRBV4-2 and J is TRBJ2-2, with TRBD2 matching 8 bases. Germline CDR1 reads LGHNA; CDR2 reads YNFKEQ. J was trimmed by 3 bases and V by 1 base; bases with no gene match: 4. This CDR3 contains 16 residues. CDR3 sequence: CASSQGPGGDTGELFF. The CDR3 DNA reads as TGTGCCAGCAGCCAAGGGCCGGGGGGGGACACCGGGGAGCTGTTTTTT.

This clone showed up just a few times. The gene calls are TRBV6-1 and TRBJ1-5; perhaps TRBD1 as D (6 bases). Germline V lookup: CDR1 MNHNS, CDR2 SASEGT. V lost 7 bases, J lost 6 bases, and 19 bases lay in between. The CDR3 length is 15 residues. CDR3 region: CASTRRGGSIQPQHF. The CDR3 DNA reads TGTGCCAGCACCCGGAGGGGGGGATCCATTCAGCCCCAGCATTTT.

The V call is TRBV7-6, the J call TRBJ1-1; 7 bases align to TRBD1. Germline V gene sequence: CDR1 SGHVS, CDR2 FNYEAQ. J was trimmed by 8 bases and V by 0 bases; bases with no gene match: 9. CDR3 length: 15 residues. As DNA, the CDR3 is TGTGCCAGCAGCTTAGCGTTGACAGGGACTGTCGAAGCTTTCTTT. Protein sequence: CASSLALTGTVEAFF.

This rearrangement joins TRBV7-8 to TRBJ2-7; 7 bases map to TRBD2. Germline V gene data show CDR1 as SGHVS and CDR2 as FQNEAQ. Unmatched junction bases numbered 7, after V lost 6 bases and J lost 2 bases. The CDR3 consists of 14 residues. DNA for the CDR3: TGTGCCAGCAGTAGCCCTAGCGGCGCCTACGAGCAGTACTTC. Residues: CASSSPSGAYEQYF.

The chain recombines TRBV19 with TRBJ2-4; D may be TRBD1 (6 bases). The germline gives CDR1 LNHDA, CDR2 SQIVND (reference sequence). The CDR3 length is 12 residues. Trimming stripped 0 bases from V and 12 bases from J, with 9 bases between. CDR3 nucleotide sequence: TGTGCCAGTAGTATAGATCTCAGGGGTCAGTACTTC. It is translated as CASSIDLRGQYF.

This chain joins TRBV6-1 and TRBJ2-5, with TRBD2 identical over 10 bases. The CDR3 covers 15 residues. V shed 3 bases and J 2 bases; nucleotides not matched to a gene: 3. In germline, CDR1 is MNHNS, CDR2 SASEGT. CDR3 sequence reads: CASSELAGEQETQYF. For the CDR3, the DNA is TGTGCCAGCAGTGAGCTAGCGGGGGAGCAAGAGACCCAGTACTTC.

A few counts support this clone. Different DNA sequences within this sample yield the same CDR3. V is TRBV6-4 and J is TRBJ2-1, with 10 bases matching TRBD2. CDR1 is MRHNA and CDR2 is SNTAGT in the germline V gene. The junction had 2 bases not matched to a gene; V was cut back by 0 bases and J by 6 bases. The CDR3 has 15 residues. The CDR3 spells CASSDSSGGANEQFF. In nucleotides, the CDR3 is TGTGCCAGCAGTGACTCGAGCGGGGGGGCCAATGAGCAGTTCTTC.